Below, 14 T cell receptor beta chains from the same sample are listed, as sequenced in a study of blood T cells in healthy people across ages. Through a sample-barcoded 5' primer and a J-beta primer mix, a second PCR was run for roughly 6 to 11 cycles. One entry per CDR3 protein results from TCRdb running MiXCR on the 5' RACE reads. The sample includes 800,000 to 950,000 distinct CDR3 sequences, under 35% of them seen just once. A further study also used this sample, focusing on T cells of mothers and their children.

Sequencing input: blood. Source of these receptors: a middle-aged woman in good health.

In its sample, this clonotype was seen many times. The chain uses TRBV5-1 and TRBJ2-7, with D unresolved. Per germline, CDR1 SGHRS and CDR2 YFSETQ. V lost 4 bases and J 1 base, leaving 12 bases between the germline ends. The CDR3 extends over 14 amino acids. The CDR3 here is CASSPGWVSYEQYF. Written as DNA, the CDR3 is TGCGCCAGCAGCCCCGGATGGGTATCCTACGAGCAGTACTTC.

This clonotype occurred a few times. The J gene is TRBJ2-3, the V gene TRBV5-1, with D possibly being TRBD1 or TRBD2 (6 bases each). Trimming took 0 bases from V and 4 from J, leaving 21 bases between them. The CDR3 consists of 18 residues. Germline lookup yields CDR1 SGHRS and CDR2 YFSETQ. CDR3 in amino acids: CASSLAGGGTTRADTQYF. In nucleotides, the CDR3 is TGCGCCAGCAGCTTGGCCGGGGGTGGGACAACCCGGGCAGATACGCAGTATTTT.

This chain uses TRBV4-3 with TRBJ1-5, with D hard to call. The CDR3 runs 14 residues. Germline values: CDR1 LGHNA, CDR2 YSLEER. V shed 1 base and J shed 7 bases, with 11 bases lying between them. The CDR3, as DNA: TGCGCCAGCAGCCAAGGAAAGGGAGGACAGCCCCAGCATTTT. It encodes CASSQGKGGQPQHF.

The chain links TRBV30 to TRBJ1-1; 7 nucleotides align to TRBD1. Trimming at V came to 4 bases and at J to 6 bases, leaving 8 bases not matched to a gene. There are 13 residues in the CDR3. Germline assignment: CDR1 GTSNPN and CDR2 SVGIG (reference sequence). This CDR3 is CAWTRQGSAEAFF. CDR3 DNA: TGTGCCTGGACTAGACAGGGATCGGCTGAAGCTTTCTTT.

In this sample, this clonotype turned up many times. The chain links TRBV27 to TRBJ2-7; D ambiguous. Germline V lookup: CDR1 MNHEY, CDR2 SMNVEV (reference sequence). V was shortened by 5 bases and J by 3 bases, with 11 bases between the two germline ends. The CDR3 is made up of 13 amino acids. The chain's CDR3 is CASSIFMGYEQYF. In DNA, the CDR3 is TGTGCCAGCAGTATCTTTATGGGCTACGAGCAGTACTTC.

This clonotype has a handful of counts. The chain is built from TRBV12-3 or TRBV12-4 and TRBJ2-3; 8 bases agree with TRBD2. After removal of 2 bases from V and 4 bases from J, the junction contained 8 bases not matched to a gene. The CDR3 spans 16 residues. The DNA of the CDR3 is TGTGCCAGCAGTTTACCCAGGGCGGGGGGTCCAGATACGCAGTATTTT. Residues: CASSLPRAGGPDTQYF.

In regard to this clonotype: A much larger clone differs from this one at a single base, so this may be a read error. The chain employs TRBV27 and TRBJ2-7; 8 nucleotides line up with TRBD2. The V and J ends lost 4 bases and 0 bases, in that order; junction bases with no gene match: 8. The CDR3 covers 16 residues. Germline assignment: CDR1 MNHEY and CDR2 SMNVEV (reference sequence). DNA for the CDR3: TGTGCCAGCAGTTCCAATAGCGGGGTTAGCTCCTACGAGCAGTACTTC. As protein: CASSSNSGVSSYEQYF.

Ten or more counts support this clonotype. The chain employs TRBV6-1 and TRBJ1-2; possible D gene TRBD1, 5 bases. CDR3 length equals 13 residues. Germline loops: CDR1 MNHNS, CDR2 SASEGT. The V end lost 4 bases, the J end lost 8 bases, and 14 bases lay between the germline ends. CDR3 DNA: TGTGCCAGCAGTGGACCGGGGACCGGGGGCTACACCTTC. This sequence encodes CASSGPGTGGYTF.

The genes are TRBV21-1 and TRBJ1-3; the D call TRBD1 from the table was never checked on the DNA. TRBV21-1 represents a pseudogene. The CDR3 contains 17 residues. CDR3 DNA sequence: TGTGCCAGCAGACCGGGACGGAAAAGGATCTCTGGAAACACCATATATTTT. Translation gives CASRPGRKRISGNTIYF.

With respect to this clonotype: At one of its ends the junction is not consistent with the germline gene, which may arise from a read error. V usage is TRBV7-7 and J usage is TRBJ2-5; D is perhaps TRBD1 (6 bases). The germline gives CDR1 SSHAT, CDR2 FNYEAQ (reference sequence). The CDR3 is made up of 14 amino acids. The DNA for the CDR3 is TGTGCTAGCAGCTGCGCAGGGGCCGGAGAGACCCAGTACTTC. Translating gives CASSCAGAGETQYF.

This clonotype is a singleton in its sample. CDR3 bases: TGTGCCAGCAGTTTCCGGACTAGCGGGAGCGGCTACGAGCAGTACTTC. Encoded protein: CASSFRTSGSGYEQYF. The chain links TRBV27 to TRBJ2-7; TRBD2 agrees at 13 bases. CDR3 length: 16 residues. Germline-derived CDR1 and CDR2 are MNHEY and SMNVEV (reference sequence). V lost 3 bases and J lost 3; bases outside the gene matches: 5.

This clonotype was recorded at least ten times. The chain links TRBV7-9 to TRBJ2-1; TRBD2 agrees at 9 bases. This CDR3 contains 15 residues. Germline CDR1 reads SEHNR; CDR2 reads FQNEAQ (reference sequence). V was clipped by 1 base and J by 4 bases; unmatched bases: 2. This CDR3 reads CASSLGSGGYNEQFF. CDR3 coding DNA: TGTGCCAGCAGCTTAGGTAGCGGGGGTTACAATGAGCAGTTCTTC.

The table lists this clonotype with a few counts. V gene TRBV12-3 or TRBV12-4 combines with J gene TRBJ1-2; D gene unclear. Trimming cost V 7 bases and J 2 bases, with 11 bases left between them. The length of the CDR3 is 13 residues. The CDR3 DNA reads TGTGCCAGCACGCTGAGGGAGAACTATGGCTACACCTTC. Encoded protein: CASTLRENYGYTF.

V is TRBV3-1 and J is TRBJ1-4; D unclear. This CDR3 is 14 amino acids long. Germline-derived CDR1 and CDR2 are LGHDT and YNNKEL (reference sequence). The V end was cut by 2 bases, the J end by 0 bases, with 4 bases between. Written as DNA, the CDR3 is TGTGCCAGCAGCCAACAGGCAACTAATGAAAAACTGTTTTTT. It encodes CASSQQATNEKLFF.